Listed below are T cell receptor beta chains from one sample, sequenced in a study of CXCR3-negative and CXCR3-positive naive CD8 T cells. TCRdb reprocessed the 5' RACE reads; each CDR3 protein has one entry and no DNA is given. This sample's table has 85,000 to 120,000 distinct CDR3 sequences. Specimen: naive CXCR3+ CD8+ T cells from blood. These receptors were collected from a human donor in good health. Some clones in this sample may be carry-over from other donors' samples. The CDR3 runs from the conserved cysteine through the conserved F or W.

CDR3 protein,J gene,V gene
CASSLIGTGLFSPLHF,TRBJ1-6,TRBV28
CASSQDLGDIDYTF,TRBJ1-2,TRBV4-2
CSVFRSGEQFF,TRBJ2-1,TRBV29-1
CASSFMASGTISF,TRBJ2-1,TRBV28
CSASNRSLSYEQYF,TRBJ2-7,TRBV20-1
CASSPGGSSGNTIYF,TRBJ1-3,TRBV13
CATSESGPGYNHGEQFF,TRBJ2-1,TRBV24-1
CASSPNAAGGPWETQYF,TRBJ2-5,TRBV19
CASSTTGQGWYEQYF,TRBJ2-7,TRBV28
CASGAGGWYNEQFF,TRBJ2-1,TRBV7-3
CASSLVPDGETQYF,TRBJ2-5,TRBV7-9
CASREEDQPQHF,TRBJ1-5,TRBV7-9
CASSYASEQYF,TRBJ2-7,TRBV7-9
CASSIEPAETQYF,TRBJ2-5,TRBV19
CATLQRDGPKDTQYF,TRBJ2-3,TRBV7-2
CSVEGQRESNEQCF,TRBJ2-7,TRBV29-1
CSAPQGASNTGELFF,TRBJ2-2,TRBV20-1
CASSFYGRSYEQYF,TRBJ2-7,TRBV5-4
CSARVGGLAGGSSYEQYF,TRBJ2-7,TRBV20-1
CASSLYGTGNYNEQFF,TRBJ2-1,TRBV27
CASSLDRGSYEQYF,TRBJ2-7,TRBV7-2
CASSPWTSADEQFF,TRBJ2-1,TRBV11-2
CASSWAGGSHYGYTF,TRBJ1-2,TRBV11-2
CASSPGSTDTQYF,TRBJ2-3,TRBV5-1
CASSLSLAGPTDTQYF,TRBJ2-3,TRBV28
CAWSVPGQGYQPQHF,TRBJ1-5,TRBV30
CASSHPPSGGYNEQFF,TRBJ2-1,TRBV3-1
CASSLRDPTNEKLFF,TRBJ1-4,TRBV7-9
CSAALASGGLQETQYF,TRBJ2-5,TRBV20-1
CASSQDGPGQLNQPQHF,TRBJ1-5,TRBV3-1
CASSYSGQGGETQYF,TRBJ2-5,TRBV6-5
CASSPYHRDEQYF,TRBJ2-7,TRBV27
CSVELRAGFYNEQFF,TRBJ2-1,TRBV29-1
CASSLSGGEQYF,TRBJ2-7,TRBV12-3/TRBV12-4
CASSQSRASEAFF,TRBJ1-1,TRBV4-3
CSVEGSSGSPGTQYF,TRBJ2-3,TRBV29-1
CSVDTNYEQYF,TRBJ2-7,TRBV29-1
CASSLRGYGDEQYF,TRBJ2-7,TRBV7-9
CASSLPGPGYTF,TRBJ1-2,TRBV7-9
CSVEGGPSGTRGYEQYF,TRBJ2-7,TRBV29-1
CASSAQLDRQETQYF,TRBJ2-5,TRBV4-1
CASRRGTGGLGANVLTF,TRBJ2-6,TRBV28
CASSLDRGYTEAFF,TRBJ1-1,TRBV27